Following are 18 T cell receptor beta chains from one sample sequenced in a study of CD8+ T cells in alopecia areata (dated by TCRdb to between 2018 and 2020). The library was obtained by the immunoSEQ multiplex PCR assay. RNA was extracted from all samples and reverse transcribed into cDNA, which served as template for TCR sequencing. What TCRdb holds here is the immuneACCESS table cut down to in-frame rearrangements. Part of the clones is not present; checked against another copy, under half of the missing clones reflect an unresolved V gene, and the others are unexplained. Within this sample are 150,000 or so clones, with 45% to 65% of them counted one time only. Jointly, the top ten make up about 16% of the sample. Sample time point, as interpreted from the label and publication: around 4 weeks on oral tofacitinib. Taken with the paper, the label for treatment or condition translates to: oral pan-JAK inhibitor, 5-10 mg twice daily.

This sample comprised CD8+ T cells sorted from blood, obtained at week 4, from a patient treated with tofacitinib. The receptors stem from a human donor with alopecia areata.

V and J are TRBV5-1 and TRBJ2-7; 8 positions match TRBD2. The CDR3 loop spans 15 amino acids. Germline-derived CDR1 and CDR2 are SGHRS and YFSETQ. J lost 0 bases, V lost 2 bases, and 4 bases had no gene match. The chain's CDR3 is CASSFVAGYSYEQYF. The CDR3 region has the DNA TGCGCCAGCAGCTTTGTAGCGGGGTACTCCTACGAGCAGTACTTC.

This clone was seen more than once but under ten times. This chain joins TRBV10-3 and TRBJ2-7, with TRBD1 matching over 8 bases. The CDR3 loop spans 14 amino acids. The J segment lost 3 bases and the V segment lost 0 bases, leaving 1 base of the junction unmatched. The germline gives CDR1 ENHRY, CDR2 SYGVKD. The CDR3 region is CAISESQGGYEQYF. CDR3 bases: TGTGCCATCAGTGAGTCACAGGGGGGCTACGAGCAGTACTTC.

This clone has only a few counts. The chain couples TRBV5-8 to TRBJ1-5; D is uncertain. Looked up from germline, CDR1 is SGHTS and CDR2 is YDEGEE. The CDR3 runs 15 residues. Deletions cut 4 bases from V and 2 bases from J, with 13 bases between. The CDR3 DNA sequence: TGTGCCAGCAGCGATAGGGCAGTGGGCAATCAGCCCCAGCATTTT. Its protein product is CASSDRAVGNQPQHF.

The CDR3 here is CASSLSGGAWDEQFF. The CDR3 nucleotides read TGCGCCAGCAGCCTTAGCGGGGGGGCCTGGGATGAGCAGTTCTTC. The chain links TRBV4-1 to TRBJ2-1, with 11 positions matching TRBD2. V trimming: 4 bases; J trimming: 8 bases; junction bases outside the gene matches: 7. From germline, CDR1 is MGHRA and CDR2 YSYEKL. The CDR3 totals 15 residues.

The rearrangement uses TRBV7-9 and TRBJ2-7; perhaps TRBD1 as D (6 bases). The CDR3 contains 14 residues. Germline CDR1 is SEHNR and CDR2 is FQNEAQ (reference sequence). V dropped 5 bases and J dropped 3 bases, with 14 bases sitting between them. This CDR3 is CASSVQAGVYEQYF. The CDR3 DNA follows: TGTGCCAGCAGCGTTCAGGCAGGGGTCTACGAGCAGTACTTC.

The chain recombines TRBV2 with TRBJ2-5, with 11 bases lining up with TRBD2. The CDR3 contains 17 residues. The germline V gene encodes CDR1 SNHLY and CDR2 FYNNEI. J was trimmed by 2 bases and V by 1 base; bases with no gene match: 6. CDR3 sequence: CASSEGLAGGNQETQYF. The CDR3 nucleotides are TGTGCCAGCAGTGAAGGGCTAGCGGGGGGAAATCAAGAGACCCAGTACTTC.

The gene calls are TRBV2 and TRBJ2-2; weak D call: TRBD2 (6 bases). CDR3 length equals 17 residues. V gave up 0 bases and J gave up 7 bases, with 18 bases separating them. Germline-derived CDR1 and CDR2 are SNHLY and FYNNEI. DNA of the CDR3: TGTGCCAGCAGTGAAGCAGGCCGGGCGGGGCTGGTCGGGGAGCTGTTTTTT. Translating gives CASSEAGRAGLVGELFF.

This chain uses TRBV29-1 with TRBJ2-7, with 9 bases fitting TRBD1. Unmatched junction bases numbered 10, after V lost 4 bases and J lost 9 bases. Germline V gene data show CDR1 as SQVTM and CDR2 as ANQGSEA. The CDR3 contains 13 residues. The CDR3 region has the DNA TGCAGCGTTGTCGACAGGGGGATCCCCCGGCAGTACTTC. It encodes CSVVDRGIPRQYF.

This clone was picked up a small number of times. The V call is TRBV7-9, the J call TRBJ1-2; D is unresolved. In germline, CDR1 is SEHNR, CDR2 FQNEAQ (reference sequence). V was cut by 7 bases and J by 3 bases, with 18 bases left in between. The CDR3 length is 15 residues. DNA for the CDR3: TGTGCCAGCACTCTGGGCCCGATGCCCCACTATGGCTACACCTTC. It codes for CASTLGPMPHYGYTF.

With respect to this clone: One base away lies a much larger clone, so this may be a sequencing read error. The chain links TRBV7-2 to TRBJ2-5; D not resolved. Trimming took 2 bases from V and 5 from J, leaving 3 bases between them. Germline assignment: CDR1 SGHTA and CDR2 FQGNSA. The CDR3 runs to 11 residues. CDR3 region: CASSLSETQYF. CDR3 in DNA: TGTGCCAGCAGCTTAAGTGAGACCCAGTACTTC.

V and J are TRBV2 and TRBJ1-2; 9 bases are shared with TRBD1. CDR3 length: 14 amino acids. The V and J ends lost 6 bases and 3 bases, in that order; junction bases with no gene match: 5. Germline lookup yields CDR1 SNHLY and CDR2 FYNNEI. This CDR3 reads CASSPGTGHYGYTF. DNA for the CDR3: TGTGCCAGCAGCCCCGGGACAGGGCACTATGGCTACACCTTC.

The V gene is TRBV29-1, the J gene TRBJ1-2, with D hard to call. V lost 3 bases and J lost 8, with 16 bases in between. Germline V gives CDR1 SQVTM, CDR2 ANQGSEA. The CDR3 runs to 13 residues. CDR3: CSVDNMGSWGYTF. The CDR3 nucleotides read TGCAGCGTTGATAATATGGGGTCGTGGGGCTACACCTTC.

This clone was counted a few times. The chain uses TRBV2 and TRBJ2-5; D remains unclear. Germline CDR1 and CDR2: SNHLY and FYNNEI. V was cut by 1 base and J by 5 bases, with 5 bases left in between. The CDR3 is 12 residues long. The CDR3 protein is CASSEEAETQYF. CDR3 sequence (DNA): TGTGCCAGCAGTGAAGAAGCTGAGACCCAGTACTTC.

This clone occurred a few times. This chain connects TRBV6-4 to TRBJ2-1; 10 bases are shared with TRBD2. This CDR3 is built from 16 residues. Germline trimming cut 3 bases from V and 0 bases from J; bases unmatched to any gene: 2. In germline, CDR1 is MRHNA, CDR2 SNTAGT. CDR3 sequence: CASSEQRGGSYNEQFF. DNA of the CDR3: TGTGCCAGCAGTGAACAGCGGGGGGGCTCCTACAATGAGCAGTTCTTC.

This clone was picked up a small number of times. The genes are TRBV29-1 and TRBJ2-2, with TRBD2 matching 14 bases. The ends lost 6 bases at V and 11 bases at J; junction bases unmatched: 5. CDR1 SQVTM and CDR2 ANQGSEA come from the germline V gene. The CDR3 is made up of 13 amino acids. The CDR3 region is CSVGTSGGRELFF. The CDR3, as DNA: TGCAGCGTCGGGACTAGCGGGGGAAGAGAGCTGTTTTTT.

The V gene is TRBV29-1, the J gene TRBJ2-1; 9 nucleotides match TRBD1. After removal of 0 bases from V and 5 bases from J, the junction contained 17 bases not matched to a gene. This CDR3 is 19 amino acids long. Per the germline V gene, CDR1 is SQVTM and CDR2 is ANQGSEA. The CDR3 DNA is TGCAGCGTTGAAGATCAGGCGGACAGGGGTGGCATAAGGCACAATGAGCAGTTCTTC. This codes for CSVEDQADRGGIRHNEQFF.

This chain joins TRBV29-1 and TRBJ1-2; no reliable D call. The V gene's germline CDR1 is SQVTM and CDR2 ANQGSEA. CDR3 length: 13 amino acids. V was cut by 7 bases and J by 8 bases, with 20 bases left in between. The CDR3 loop is CSGQVLAAGGYTF. In DNA form, the CDR3 reads TGCAGCGGGCAGGTCCTCGCTGCTGGAGGCTACACCTTC.

This clone has a handful of counts. The chain recombines TRBV6-6 with TRBJ2-3, with 8 positions matching TRBD2. Germline V gene lookup returns CDR1 MNHNY and CDR2 SVGAGI (reference sequence). The trim removed 2 bases at V and 4 bases at J, leaving 8 bases unmatched. The length of the CDR3 is 16 residues. The CDR3 protein is CASSYPEAGVPDTQYF. In nucleotides, the CDR3 is TGTGCCAGCAGTTACCCCGAAGCGGGGGTGCCAGATACGCAGTATTTT.